This TCR beta chain was profiled in a study of identical twins. A universal primer site came from template switching; cDNA carried unique molecular identifiers. MiXCR, applied by TCRdb to the 5' RACE reads, yields one record per CDR3 protein. The sample contains about 920,000 distinct CDR3 sequences, about 12% of which appear only once. The J segment lost 5 bases and the V segment lost 1 base, leaving 7 bases of the junction unmatched. Germline assignment: CDR1 DFQATT and CDR2 SNEGSKA (reference sequence). The CDR3 spans 14 residues. These data were also filed under a second study, of yellow fever vaccine responses in identical twins.

This receptor was obtained from a young woman in good health. The J gene is TRBJ2-7, the V gene TRBV20-1; TRBD2 aligns across 8 bases. The material sequenced was PBMCs. CDR3 region: CSARGLSGIDEQYF. The CDR3 DNA reads as TGCAGTGCTAGAGGTCTTAGCGGGATAGACGAGCAGTACTTC.